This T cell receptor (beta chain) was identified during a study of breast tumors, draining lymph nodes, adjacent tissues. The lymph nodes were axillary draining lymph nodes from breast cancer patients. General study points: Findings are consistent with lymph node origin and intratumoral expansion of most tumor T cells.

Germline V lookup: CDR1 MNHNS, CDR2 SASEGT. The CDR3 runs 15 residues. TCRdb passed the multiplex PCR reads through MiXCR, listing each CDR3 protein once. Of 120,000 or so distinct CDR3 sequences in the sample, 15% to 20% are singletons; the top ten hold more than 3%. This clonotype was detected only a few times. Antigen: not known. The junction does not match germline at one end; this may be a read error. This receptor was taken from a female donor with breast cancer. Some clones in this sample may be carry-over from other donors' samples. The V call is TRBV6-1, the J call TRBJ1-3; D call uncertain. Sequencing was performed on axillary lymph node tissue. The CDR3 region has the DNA TGTGCCGGCAGTGAAGACCCATATAGCGGGAACACCATATATTTT. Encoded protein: CAGSEDPYSGNTIYF.